The present TCR beta chain was sequenced within a study of blood T cell repertoires in COVID-19. Study-level background: COVID-19 samples collected from the United States, Italy and Spain covered acute and convalescent phases.

Profiled with immunoSEQ multiplex PCR; TCRdb holds only in-frame clones, not every one. The repertoire consists of some 170,000 clones, with about 90% occurring once and the leading ten covering 1% to 1.5%. This clone was counted between two and nine times. Sequences were obtained from PBMCs or T cells enriched from blood (not recorded which). This sequence was found in a human donor with acute COVID-19. The donor label of this sample is uncertain.

The chain's CDR3 is CASSLAGGPADTQYF. CDR3 DNA sequence: TGTGCCAGCAGCTTAGCTGGGGGCCCGGCAGATACGCAGTATTTT. V gene TRBV11-3 combines with J gene TRBJ2-3; weak D call: TRBD1 (6 bases). Germline V CDR1 and CDR2: SGHNT, YENEEA. Trimming took off 1 base at V and 4 bases at J, with 12 bases between the two ends. The CDR3 is 15 residues long.